This TCR beta chain was recorded in a study of persistence of HIV-infected CD4 T cells. Study-level information: Suppressive ART had lasted a median of approximately 8 years.

In germline, CDR1 is SGHNT, CDR2 YYREEE (reference sequence). CDR3 size: 14 residues. Trimming removed 0 bases from V and 4 bases from J, with 9 bases in between. In regard to this clone: The antigen remains unidentified.

The stimulus was an HIV-1 Gag 15-mer peptide pool, 0.9 to 1 ug/peptide/mL. Memory cells lacking CD40L and CD69 with high CD45RO were sorted. Anti-CD28/CD49d costimulation, CD40-blocking antibody and enfuvirtide were given to CD8-depleted PBMCs for roughly 19 hours. The libraries were made with immunoSEQ version 4 in survey mode. TCRdb's copy holds only in-frame clones and misses some; the assay was immunoSEQ multiplex PCR. Of just over 35,000 clones listed, 85% are singletons. Source: cultured CD4+ T cells from PBMCs, taken from a patient who received antiretroviral therapy. The rearrangement uses TRBV5-4 and TRBJ2-3; a possible D gene is TRBD2 (5 bases). The clonotype was recovered from an adult with HIV. The donor label of this sample is uncertain. CDR3 sequence: CASSLASSPDTQYF. CDR3 coding DNA: TGTGCCAGCAGCTTGGCTTCTAGCCCAGATACGCAGTATTTT.